This paragraph covers one T cell receptor (beta chain) sequence. No antigen is known for it. Next came a second PCR, run for roughly 6 to 11 cycles, which used a sample-barcoded 5' primer along with a J-beta primer mix. MiXCR, run by TCRdb on the 5' RACE reads, gives a single entry per CDR3 protein. The sample shows almost 1 million distinct CDR3 sequences, roughly 51% of them seen only once. The data derive from a study of blood T cells in healthy people across ages. Whole-study results and caveats: The long-lived group displayed more naive CD4+ cells, plus higher diversity, than the aged donors did.

CDR3 length equals 14 residues. Per the germline V gene, CDR1 is SNHLY and CDR2 is FYNNEI. The ends were cut back, 7 bases at V and 4 bases at J, with 16 bases in the middle. Sequencing was performed on blood. The sequence derives from a woman aged 55-69 years in good health. This sequence joins TRBV2 and TRBJ2-5; the D gene is possibly TRBD2 (7 bases). The CDR3 coding sequence is TGTGCCAGCACCATGATGCGGGGGCTAGAGACCCAGTACTTC. Its translation is CASTMMRGLETQYF.